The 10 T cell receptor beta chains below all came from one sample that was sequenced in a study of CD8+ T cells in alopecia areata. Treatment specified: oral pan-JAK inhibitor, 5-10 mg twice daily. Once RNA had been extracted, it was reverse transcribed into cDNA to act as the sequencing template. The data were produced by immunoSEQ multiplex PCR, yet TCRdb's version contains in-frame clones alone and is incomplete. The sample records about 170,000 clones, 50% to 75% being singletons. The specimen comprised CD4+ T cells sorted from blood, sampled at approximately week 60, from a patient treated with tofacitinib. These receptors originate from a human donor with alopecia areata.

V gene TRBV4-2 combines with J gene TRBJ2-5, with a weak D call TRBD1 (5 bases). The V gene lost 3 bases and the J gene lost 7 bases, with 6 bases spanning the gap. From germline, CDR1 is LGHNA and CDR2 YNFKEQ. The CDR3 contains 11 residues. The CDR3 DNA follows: TGTGCCAGCAGCCATCAGGGGACCCAGTACTTC. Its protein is CASSHQGTQYF.

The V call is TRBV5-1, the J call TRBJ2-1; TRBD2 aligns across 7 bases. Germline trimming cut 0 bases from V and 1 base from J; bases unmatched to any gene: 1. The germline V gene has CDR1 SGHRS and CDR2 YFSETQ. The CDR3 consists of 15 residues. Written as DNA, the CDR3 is TGCGCCAGCAGCTTGGGCGGGGGATCCTACAATGAGCAGTTCTTC. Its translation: CASSLGGGSYNEQFF.

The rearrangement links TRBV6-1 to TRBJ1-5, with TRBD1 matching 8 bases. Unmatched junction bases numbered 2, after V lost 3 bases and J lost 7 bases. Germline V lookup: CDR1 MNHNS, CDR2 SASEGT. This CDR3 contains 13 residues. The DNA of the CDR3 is TGTGCCAGCAGTGAGACAGGGGTCCAGCCCCAGCATTTT. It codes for CASSETGVQPQHF.

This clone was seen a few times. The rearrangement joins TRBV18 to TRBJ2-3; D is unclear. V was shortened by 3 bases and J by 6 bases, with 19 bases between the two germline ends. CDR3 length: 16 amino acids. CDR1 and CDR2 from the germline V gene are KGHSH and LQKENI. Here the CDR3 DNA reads TGTGCCAGCTCACCCGGTGTCGGTACAGCGCGGGATACGCAGTATTTT. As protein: CASSPGVGTARDTQYF. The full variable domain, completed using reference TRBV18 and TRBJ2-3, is NAGVMQNPRHLVRRRGQEARLRCSPMKGHSHVYWYRQLPEEGLKFMVYLQKENIIDESGMPKERFSAEFPKEGPSILRIQQVVRGDSAAYFCASSPGVGTARDTQYFGPGTRLTVL.

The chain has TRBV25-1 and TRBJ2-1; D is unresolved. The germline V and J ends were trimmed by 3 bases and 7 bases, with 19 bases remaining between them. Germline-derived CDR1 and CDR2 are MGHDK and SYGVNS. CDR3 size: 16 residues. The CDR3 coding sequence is TGTGCCAGCAGTGACCCACCCATGACGTCCGGAAATGAGCAGTTCTTC. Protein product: CASSDPPMTSGNEQFF. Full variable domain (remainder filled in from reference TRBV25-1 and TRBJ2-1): EADIYQTPRYLVIGTGKKITLECSQTMGHDKMYWYQQDPGMELHLIHYSYGVNSTEKGDLSSESTVSRIRTEHFPLTLESARPSHTSQYLCASSDPPMTSGNEQFFGPGTRLTVL.

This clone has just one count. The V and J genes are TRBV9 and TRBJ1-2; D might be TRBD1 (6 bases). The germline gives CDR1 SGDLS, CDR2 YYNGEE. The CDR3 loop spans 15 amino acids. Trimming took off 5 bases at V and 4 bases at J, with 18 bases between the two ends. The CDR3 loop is CASSEWTDGIYGYTF. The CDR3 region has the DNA TGTGCCAGCAGTGAATGGACAGACGGTATCTATGGCTACACCTTC.

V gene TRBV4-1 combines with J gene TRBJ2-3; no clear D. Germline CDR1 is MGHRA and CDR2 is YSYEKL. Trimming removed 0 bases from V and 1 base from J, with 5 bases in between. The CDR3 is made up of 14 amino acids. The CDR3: CASSQDKRTDTQYF. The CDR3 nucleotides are TGCGCCAGCAGCCAAGATAAGCGCACAGATACGCAGTATTTT.

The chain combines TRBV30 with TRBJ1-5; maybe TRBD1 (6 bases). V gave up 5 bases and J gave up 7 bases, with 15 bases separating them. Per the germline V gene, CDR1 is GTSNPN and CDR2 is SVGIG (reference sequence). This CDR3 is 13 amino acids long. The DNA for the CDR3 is TGTGCCTGGTCCTCCCAGGGGAGGCAGCCCCAGCATTTT. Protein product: CAWSSQGRQPQHF.

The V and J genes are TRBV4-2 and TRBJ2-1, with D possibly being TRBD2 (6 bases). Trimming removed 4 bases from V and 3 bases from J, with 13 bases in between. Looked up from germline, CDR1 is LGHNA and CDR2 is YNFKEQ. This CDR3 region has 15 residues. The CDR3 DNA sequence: TGTGCCAGCAGCCGGGATGGCGGGGACTACAATGAGCAGTTCTTC. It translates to CASSRDGGDYNEQFF.

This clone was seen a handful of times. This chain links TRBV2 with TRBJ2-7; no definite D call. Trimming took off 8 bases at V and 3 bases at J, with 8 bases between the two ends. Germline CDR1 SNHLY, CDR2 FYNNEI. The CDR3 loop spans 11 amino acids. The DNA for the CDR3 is TGTGCCAGCGTACAGAGCTACGAGCAGTACTTC. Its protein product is CASVQSYEQYF.